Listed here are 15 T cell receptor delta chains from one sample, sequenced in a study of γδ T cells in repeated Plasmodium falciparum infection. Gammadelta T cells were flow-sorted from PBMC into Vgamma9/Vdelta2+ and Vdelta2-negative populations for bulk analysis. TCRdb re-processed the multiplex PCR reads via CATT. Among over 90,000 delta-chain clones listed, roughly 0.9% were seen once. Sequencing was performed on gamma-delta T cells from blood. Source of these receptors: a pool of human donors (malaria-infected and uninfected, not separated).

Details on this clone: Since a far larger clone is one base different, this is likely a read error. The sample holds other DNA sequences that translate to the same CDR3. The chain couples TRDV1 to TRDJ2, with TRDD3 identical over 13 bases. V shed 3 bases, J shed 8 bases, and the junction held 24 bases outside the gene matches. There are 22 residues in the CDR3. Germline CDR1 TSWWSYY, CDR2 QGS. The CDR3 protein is CALGDQAFLGYWGIRWTAQLFF. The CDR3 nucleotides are TGTGCTCTTGGGGATCAAGCCTTCCTTGGGTACTGGGGGATACGTTGGACGGCACAACTCTTCTTT.

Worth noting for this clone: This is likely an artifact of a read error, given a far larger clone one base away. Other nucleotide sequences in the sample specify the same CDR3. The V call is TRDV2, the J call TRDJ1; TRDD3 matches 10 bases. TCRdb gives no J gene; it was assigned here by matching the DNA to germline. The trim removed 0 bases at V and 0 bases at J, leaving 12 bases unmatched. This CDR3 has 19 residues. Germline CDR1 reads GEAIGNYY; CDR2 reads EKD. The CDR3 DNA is TGTGCCTGTGACACCCGTCTACGCTGGGGGATAAACTACACCGATAAACTCATCTTT. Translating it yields CACDTRLRWGINYTDKLIF.

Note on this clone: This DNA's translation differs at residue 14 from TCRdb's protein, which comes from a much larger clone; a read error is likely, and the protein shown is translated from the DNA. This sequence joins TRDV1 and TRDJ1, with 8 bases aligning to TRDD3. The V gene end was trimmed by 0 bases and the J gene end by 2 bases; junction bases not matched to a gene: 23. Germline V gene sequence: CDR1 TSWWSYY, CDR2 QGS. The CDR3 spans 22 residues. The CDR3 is CALGELLLTVYWGAQFTDKLIF. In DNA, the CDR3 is TGTGCTCTTGGGGAACTCCTCCTTACGGTGTACTGGGGGGCCCAATTTACCGATAAACTCATCTTT.

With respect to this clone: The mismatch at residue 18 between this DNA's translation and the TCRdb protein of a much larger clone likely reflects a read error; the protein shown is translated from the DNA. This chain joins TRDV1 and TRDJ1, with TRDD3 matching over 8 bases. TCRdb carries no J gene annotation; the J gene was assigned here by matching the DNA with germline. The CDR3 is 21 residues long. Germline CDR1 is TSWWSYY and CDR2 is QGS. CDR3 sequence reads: CALGPQRASFGIRGRTDELIF. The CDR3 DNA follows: TGTGCTCTTGGGCCCCAGAGGGCGTCCTTTGGGATACGGGGAAGGACCGATGAACTCATCTTT.

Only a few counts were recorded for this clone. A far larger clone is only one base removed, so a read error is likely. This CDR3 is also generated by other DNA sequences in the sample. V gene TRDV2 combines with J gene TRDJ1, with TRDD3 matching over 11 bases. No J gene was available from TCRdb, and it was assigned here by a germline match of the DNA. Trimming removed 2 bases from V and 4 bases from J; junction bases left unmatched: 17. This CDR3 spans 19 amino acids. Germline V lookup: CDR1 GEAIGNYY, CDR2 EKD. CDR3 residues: CACDIVVPGGYRESDKLIF. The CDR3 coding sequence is TGTGCCTGTGACATTGTTGTACCTGGGGGATACCGAGAGAGCGATAAACTCATCTTT.

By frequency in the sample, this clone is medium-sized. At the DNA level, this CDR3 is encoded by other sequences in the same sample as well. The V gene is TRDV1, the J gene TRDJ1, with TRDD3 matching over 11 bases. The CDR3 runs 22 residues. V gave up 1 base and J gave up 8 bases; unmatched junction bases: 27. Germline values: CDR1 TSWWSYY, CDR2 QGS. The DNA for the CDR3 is TGTGCTCTTGGGGAACGTGGTACTGGGGGATATGGGTCGAATGGTTGTCCGATGAAACTCATCTTT. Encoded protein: CALGERGTGGYGSNGCPMKLIF.

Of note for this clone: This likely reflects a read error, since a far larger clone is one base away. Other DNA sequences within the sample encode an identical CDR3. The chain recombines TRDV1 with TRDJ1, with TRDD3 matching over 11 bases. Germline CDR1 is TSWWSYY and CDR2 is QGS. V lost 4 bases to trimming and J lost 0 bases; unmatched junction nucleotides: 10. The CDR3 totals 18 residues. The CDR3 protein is CALGVIYWGIKYTDKLIF. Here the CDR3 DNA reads TGTGCTCTTGGGGTAATATACTGGGGGATAAAGTACACCGATAAACTCATCTTT.

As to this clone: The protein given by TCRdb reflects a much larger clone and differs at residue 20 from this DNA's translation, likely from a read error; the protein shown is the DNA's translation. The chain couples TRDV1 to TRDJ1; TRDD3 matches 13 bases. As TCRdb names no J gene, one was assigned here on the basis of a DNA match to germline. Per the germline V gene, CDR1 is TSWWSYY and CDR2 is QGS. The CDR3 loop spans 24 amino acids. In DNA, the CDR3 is TGTGCTCTTGGGGAACTCCCCCAGGCCCCCAGTACTGGGGGATACGCTCCGTTCACCGGTAAACTCATCTTT. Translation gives CALGELPQAPSTGGYAPFTGKLIF.

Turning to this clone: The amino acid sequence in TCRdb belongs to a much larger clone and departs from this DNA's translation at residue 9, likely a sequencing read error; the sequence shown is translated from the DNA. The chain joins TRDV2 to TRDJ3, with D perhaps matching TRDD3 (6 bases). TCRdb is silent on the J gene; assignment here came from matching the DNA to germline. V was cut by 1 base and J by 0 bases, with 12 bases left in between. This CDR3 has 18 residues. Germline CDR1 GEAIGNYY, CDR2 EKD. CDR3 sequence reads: CACDTGGFGSWDTRQMFF. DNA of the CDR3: TGTGCCTGTGACACTGGGGGTTTCGGCTCCTGGGACACCCGACAGATGTTTTTC.

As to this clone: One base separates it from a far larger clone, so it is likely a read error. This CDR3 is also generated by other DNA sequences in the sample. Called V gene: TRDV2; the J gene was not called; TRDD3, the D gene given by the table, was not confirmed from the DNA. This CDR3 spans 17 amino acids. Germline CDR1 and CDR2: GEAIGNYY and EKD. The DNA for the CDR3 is TGTGCCTGTGACACCGTGACTGGGGGCCCACCCACCGATAAGCTCATCTTT. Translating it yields CACDTVTGGPPTDKLIF.

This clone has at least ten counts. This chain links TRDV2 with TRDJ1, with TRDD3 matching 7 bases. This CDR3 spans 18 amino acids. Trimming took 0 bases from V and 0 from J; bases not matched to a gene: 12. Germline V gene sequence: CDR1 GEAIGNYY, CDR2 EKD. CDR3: CACDTLAGGLQYTDKLIF. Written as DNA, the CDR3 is TGTGCCTGTGACACCTTGGCTGGGGGTCTACAATACACCGATAAACTCATCTTT.

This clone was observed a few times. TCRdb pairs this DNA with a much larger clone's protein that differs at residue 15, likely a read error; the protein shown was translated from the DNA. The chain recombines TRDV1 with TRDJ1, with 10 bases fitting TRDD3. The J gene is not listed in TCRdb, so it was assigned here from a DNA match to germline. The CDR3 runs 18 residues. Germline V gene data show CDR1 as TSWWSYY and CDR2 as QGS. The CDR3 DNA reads TGTGCTCTTGGGACCCGGGCCTTCGTGGGGGATACAGCCGATGAACTCATCTTT. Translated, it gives CALGTRAFVGDTADELIF.

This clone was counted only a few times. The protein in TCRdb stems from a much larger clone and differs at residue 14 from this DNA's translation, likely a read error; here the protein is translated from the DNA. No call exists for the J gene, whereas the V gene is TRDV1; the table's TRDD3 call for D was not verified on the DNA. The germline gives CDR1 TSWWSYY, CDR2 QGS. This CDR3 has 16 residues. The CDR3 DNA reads TGTGCTCTTGGCGTCGGGGGGACCCCCTACACCGATAAACCCATCTTT. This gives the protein CALGVGGTPYTDKPIF.

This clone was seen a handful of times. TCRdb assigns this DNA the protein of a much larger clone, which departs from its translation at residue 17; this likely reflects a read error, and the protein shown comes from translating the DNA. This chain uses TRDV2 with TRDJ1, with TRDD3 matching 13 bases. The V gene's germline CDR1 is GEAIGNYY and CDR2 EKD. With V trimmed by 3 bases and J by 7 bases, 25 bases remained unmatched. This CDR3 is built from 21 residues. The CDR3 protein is CACDGLLGDTQGRGAPGKLIF. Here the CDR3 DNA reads TGTGCCTGTGACGGACTACTGGGGGATACGCAAGGGCGTGGGGCCCCCGGTAAACTCATCTTT.

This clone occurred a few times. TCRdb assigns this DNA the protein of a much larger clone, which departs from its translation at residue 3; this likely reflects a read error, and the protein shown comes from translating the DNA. Here the CDR3 DNA reads TGTGCCCGTGAAACCGGGCGACTGGGGGATGCCAACCACCCCACCGATAAACTCATCTTT. Translation gives CARETGRLGDANHPTDKLIF. The chain uses TRDV2 and TRDJ1; 10 bases map to TRDD3. In the absence of a J gene in TCRdb, the DNA was matched to germline to assign it here. This CDR3 is 20 amino acids long. Germline CDR1 is GEAIGNYY and CDR2 is EKD.